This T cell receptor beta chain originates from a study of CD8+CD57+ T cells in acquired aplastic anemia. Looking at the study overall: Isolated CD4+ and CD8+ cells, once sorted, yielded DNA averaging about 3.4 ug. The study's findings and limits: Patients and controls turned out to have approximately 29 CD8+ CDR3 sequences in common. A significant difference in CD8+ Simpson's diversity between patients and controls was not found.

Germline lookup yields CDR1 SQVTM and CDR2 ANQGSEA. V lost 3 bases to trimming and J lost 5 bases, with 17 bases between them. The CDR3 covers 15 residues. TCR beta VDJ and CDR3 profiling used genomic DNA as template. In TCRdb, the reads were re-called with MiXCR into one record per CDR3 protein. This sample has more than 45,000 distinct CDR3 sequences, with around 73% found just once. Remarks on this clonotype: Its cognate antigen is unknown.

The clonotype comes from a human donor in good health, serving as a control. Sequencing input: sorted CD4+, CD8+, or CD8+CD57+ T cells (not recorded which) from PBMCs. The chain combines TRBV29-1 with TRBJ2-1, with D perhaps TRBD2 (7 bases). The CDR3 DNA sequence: TGCAGCGTTGACGGGGGGCAGATTTTAGACAATGAGCAGTTCTTC. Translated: CSVDGGQILDNEQFF.